This passage covers 8 T cell receptor beta chains from one sample sequenced in a study of vaccination and CD4 T cells after COVID-19. Sequenced with the Oncomine TCR Beta short-read assay was DNA taken from cultured CD4+ T cells. TCRdb re-derived calls from the PCR reads in MiXCR, one entry per CDR3 protein. The sample has about 11,000 distinct CDR3 sequences, 65% to 75% seen once. This sample's treatment: roughly 10-day PBMC culture with coronavirus spike peptide pools or control peptides (ViraFEST assay). These receptors have no identified antigens. The sequenced sample consisted of CD4+ T cells from blood, cultured in vitro. All receptors derive from a human donor who had recovered from COVID-19.

The V gene is TRBV6-5, the J gene TRBJ2-5, with D possibly matching TRBD2 (6 bases). Germline V gene lookup returns CDR1 MNHEY and CDR2 SVGAGI. This CDR3 comprises 14 residues. V was pared by 0 bases and J by 5 bases, with 10 bases between. In nucleotides, the CDR3 is TGTGCCAGCAGTTACTCGGAAGGGAGGGAGACCCAGTACTTC. It translates to CASSYSEGRETQYF.

The V gene is TRBV12-3 or TRBV12-4, the J gene TRBJ2-3; no definite D call. The V end lost 4 bases, the J end lost 0 bases, and 8 bases lay between the germline ends. The CDR3 loop spans 14 amino acids. CDR3 sequence (DNA): TGTGCCAGCAGTTCACTAAGTAGCACAGATACGCAGTATTTT. Translating gives CASSSLSSTDTQYF.

The chain recombines TRBV7-2 with TRBJ2-7; D possibly uses TRBD1 or TRBD2 (5 bases each). V was shortened by 5 bases and J by 2 bases, with 13 bases between the two germline ends. The CDR3 spans 14 residues. Looked up from germline, CDR1 is SGHTA and CDR2 is FQGNSA. The CDR3 DNA reads as TGTGCCAGCAGCGCGTGGGACGGTGCCTACGAGCAGTACTTC. This sequence encodes CASSAWDGAYEQYF.

V gene TRBV5-6 combines with J gene TRBJ2-4; D call uncertain. CDR1 is SGHDT, CDR2 YYEEEE, per germline. This CDR3 contains 16 residues. Trimming took off 0 bases at V and 0 bases at J, with 10 bases between the two ends. The CDR3 bases are TGTGCCAGCAGCTTGGATCTGGGCCTAGCCAAAAACATTCAGTACTTC. Its protein is CASSLDLGLAKNIQYF.

The chain joins TRBV19 to TRBJ1-2, with 11 nucleotides matching TRBD1. V lost 6 bases and J lost 4; bases outside the gene matches: 13. CDR3 length: 17 amino acids. The germline V gene has CDR1 LNHDA and CDR2 SQIVND (reference sequence). CDR3 loop: CASRLTGTGGFIYGYTF. For the CDR3, the DNA is TGTGCCAGTAGACTAACCGGGACAGGGGGTTTTATCTATGGCTACACCTTC. Drawing the rest from reference TRBV19 and TRBJ1-2, the complete variable domain is DGGITQSPKYLFRKEGQNVTLSCEQNLNHDAMYWYRQDPGQGLRLIYYSQIVNDFQKGDIAEGYSVSREKKESFPLTVTSAQKNPTAFYLCASRLTGTGGFIYGYTFGSGTRLTVV.

This clonotype has a handful of counts. V and J are TRBV24-1 and TRBJ2-2; possibly TRBD1 or TRBD2 for D (5 bases each). Looked up from germline, CDR1 is KGHDR and CDR2 is SFDVKD. V dropped 9 bases and J dropped 1 base, with 14 bases sitting between them. The CDR3 covers 15 residues. The CDR3 sequence is CATHGGRGNTGELFF. For the CDR3, the DNA is TGTGCCACCCATGGAGGTAGGGGGAACACCGGGGAGCTGTTTTTT.

The chain combines TRBV11-2 with TRBJ2-2; unclear D gene. The length of the CDR3 is 13 residues. Trimming took off 1 base at V and 6 bases at J, with 6 bases between the two ends. Germline V CDR1 and CDR2: SGHAT, FQNNGV. The CDR3 reads CASSLVLPGELFF. DNA for the CDR3: TGTGCCAGCAGCTTAGTACTCCCCGGGGAGCTGTTTTTT.

The chain carries TRBV7-9 and TRBJ2-2; D may be TRBD1 (5 bases). Germline assignment: CDR1 SEHNR and CDR2 FQNEAQ (reference sequence). This CDR3 is built from 16 residues. V lost 6 bases and J 0 bases, leaving 14 bases between the germline ends. CDR3 protein: CASSRQFPANTGELFF. Written as DNA, the CDR3 is TGTGCCAGCAGTCGACAGTTCCCTGCGAACACCGGGGAGCTGTTTTTT.